The 8 T cell receptor beta chains reported below all come from one sample, sequenced in a study of OX40 agonist ivuxolimab in advanced cancers. The method was the immunoSEQ multiplex PCR assay. TCRdb stores this immuneACCESS table with in-frame sequences only. Part of the clones is absent; in the studies checked, under half of the shortfall reflects unresolved V genes, and no reason is known for the rest. Counted in this sample were 35,000 to 40,000 clones; 70% to 90% of them appeared once. Approximately 2.4% of the sample is taken by the ten largest. This specimen was CD4+ or CD8+ T cells sorted from blood, taken in a trial of the OX40 agonist ivuxolimab. Receptors were obtained from an adult with an advanced solid tumor such as melanoma, head and neck, liver or kidney cancer.

J is TRBJ1-1 and V is TRBV18; a possible D gene is TRBD1 (6 bases). Trimming took 2 bases from V and 1 from J, leaving 11 bases between them. Germline CDR1 reads KGHSH; CDR2 reads LQKENI. The CDR3 is 15 amino acids. The CDR3, as DNA: TGTGCCAGCTCACCAGCCAGGGGCTCGAACACTGAAGCTTTCTTT. Protein: CASSPARGSNTEAFF.

V gene TRBV6-5 combines with J gene TRBJ2-5; D unclear. The V end was cut by 5 bases, the J end by 1 base, with 11 bases between. Germline V gene lookup returns CDR1 MNHEY and CDR2 SVGAGI. There are 14 residues in the CDR3. CDR3 region: CASSRASIQETQYF. The CDR3 DNA is TGTGCCAGCAGTAGGGCCAGTATCCAAGAGACCCAGTACTTC.

This rearrangement joins TRBV6-5 to TRBJ1-6, with D perhaps TRBD1 (6 bases). The CDR3 extends over 15 amino acids. CDR1 and CDR2 (germline): MNHEY, SVGAGI. The V end was cut by 0 bases, the J end by 8 bases, with 11 bases between. In nucleotides, the CDR3 is TGTGCCAGCAGTTACTCGAGGGGGTCGGATTCACCCCTCCACTTT. This sequence encodes CASSYSRGSDSPLHF.

The chain couples TRBV7-3 to TRBJ2-5; D may be TRBD2 (6 bases). The CDR3 has 16 residues. The V end was cut by 1 base, the J end by 5 bases, with 17 bases between. CDR1 SGHTA and CDR2 FQGTGA come from the germline V gene. As DNA, the CDR3 is TGTGCCAGCAGCTTAAGGTTGGGCGGGGCCGGGGAGACCCAGTACTTC. Its translation: CASSLRLGGAGETQYF.

The chain has TRBV7-8 and TRBJ1-1, with D tentatively TRBD1 (6 bases). Germline CDR1 is SGHVS and CDR2 is FQNEAQ. The CDR3 totals 14 residues. V lost 1 base and J 8 bases, leaving 14 bases between the germline ends. As DNA, the CDR3 is TGTGCCAGCAGCTTAGATGGGGGGCCAGGCGAAGCTTTCTTT. Its translation is CASSLDGGPGEAFF.

The chain combines TRBV5-1 with TRBJ2-5; D not resolved. Germline CDR1 is SGHRS and CDR2 is YFSETQ. V gave up 4 bases and J gave up 0 bases, with 10 bases separating them. The CDR3 runs 14 residues. The CDR3 DNA follows: TGCGCCAGCAGCAACCCGGGCAACCAAGAGACCCAGTACTTC. Its translation: CASSNPGNQETQYF. Looking up the rest from reference TRBV5-1 and TRBJ2-5 gives the full variable domain: KAGVTQTPRYLIKTRGQQVTLSCSPISGHRSVSWYQQTPGQGLQFLFEYFSETQRNKGNFPGRFSGRQFSNSRSEMNVSTLELGDSALYLCASSNPGNQETQYFGPGTRLLVL.

This sequence joins TRBV6-1 and TRBJ2-2; D is unclear. V was cut by 0 bases and J by 7 bases, with 9 bases left in between. The germline CDR1 and CDR2 sequences are MNHNS and SASEGT. CDR3 length: 14 amino acids. CDR3 in amino acids: CASSEARSGGELFF. DNA of the CDR3: TGTGCCAGCAGTGAAGCTAGGTCTGGCGGGGAGCTGTTTTTT.

The chain links TRBV6-5 to TRBJ1-5, with D maybe TRBD1 (6 bases). V was clipped by 8 bases and J by 2 bases, with 16 bases between them. The CDR3 extends over 15 amino acids. Germline V gives CDR1 MNHEY, CDR2 SVGAGI. DNA of the CDR3: TGTGCCAGCGCTTCCAGGGGTGTCGGCAATCAGCCCCAGCATTTT. Translating it yields CASASRGVGNQPQHF.